This record covers a single T cell receptor (beta chain). What it binds is not known. Germline CDR1 is MNHNY and CDR2 is SVGAGI (reference sequence). V shed 4 bases and J shed 9 bases, with 12 bases lying between them. The CDR3 runs to 12 residues. The immunoSEQ assay was v3. Sequencing depth was approximately 2 million read pairs for survey level, roughly 4.5-6.5 million for deep. Profiling relied on immunoSEQ multiplex PCR, and the TCRdb table lists in-frame clones only, not all of them. The table shows about 6,400 clones, with 55% to 70% occurring only once. Regarding time point: pre-treatment sample, taken before nivolumab and TIL therapy. Pleural nodules or supraclavicular lymph nodes made up most of the excised metastases sampled. Tumor harvest preceded PD-1/PD-L1 blockade, followed by nivolumab treatment. The data belong to a study of TIL therapy for anti-PD-1-resistant metastatic lung cancer. As for the study in general: Tumors carried a median around 1.4 non-synonymous mutations per megabase.

General study results and limits: The cohort had more treatment-naive, never-smoker and oncogene-addicted patients than typical.

The material sequenced was tumor tissue, taken at baseline. This clonotype was obtained from a person aged 30 to 80 with non-small cell lung cancer. The gene calls are TRBV6-6 and TRBJ1-2; D is unresolved. The CDR3 bases are TGTGCCAGCAGTTTACCTATAAGTAGCTACACCTTC. Its protein product is CASSLPISSYTF.